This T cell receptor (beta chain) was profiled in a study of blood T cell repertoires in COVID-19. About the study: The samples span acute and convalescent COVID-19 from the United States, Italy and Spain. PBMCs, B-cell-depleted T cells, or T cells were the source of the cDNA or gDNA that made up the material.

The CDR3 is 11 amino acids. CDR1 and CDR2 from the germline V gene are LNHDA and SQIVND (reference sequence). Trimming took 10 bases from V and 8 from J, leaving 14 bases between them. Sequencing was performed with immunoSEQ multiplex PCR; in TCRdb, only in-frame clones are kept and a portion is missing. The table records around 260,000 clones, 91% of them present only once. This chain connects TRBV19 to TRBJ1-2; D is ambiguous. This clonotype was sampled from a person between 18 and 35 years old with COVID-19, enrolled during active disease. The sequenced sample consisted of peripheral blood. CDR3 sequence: CATSPGNGYTF. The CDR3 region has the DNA TGTGCCACCTCTCCCGGGAACGGCTACACCTTC.